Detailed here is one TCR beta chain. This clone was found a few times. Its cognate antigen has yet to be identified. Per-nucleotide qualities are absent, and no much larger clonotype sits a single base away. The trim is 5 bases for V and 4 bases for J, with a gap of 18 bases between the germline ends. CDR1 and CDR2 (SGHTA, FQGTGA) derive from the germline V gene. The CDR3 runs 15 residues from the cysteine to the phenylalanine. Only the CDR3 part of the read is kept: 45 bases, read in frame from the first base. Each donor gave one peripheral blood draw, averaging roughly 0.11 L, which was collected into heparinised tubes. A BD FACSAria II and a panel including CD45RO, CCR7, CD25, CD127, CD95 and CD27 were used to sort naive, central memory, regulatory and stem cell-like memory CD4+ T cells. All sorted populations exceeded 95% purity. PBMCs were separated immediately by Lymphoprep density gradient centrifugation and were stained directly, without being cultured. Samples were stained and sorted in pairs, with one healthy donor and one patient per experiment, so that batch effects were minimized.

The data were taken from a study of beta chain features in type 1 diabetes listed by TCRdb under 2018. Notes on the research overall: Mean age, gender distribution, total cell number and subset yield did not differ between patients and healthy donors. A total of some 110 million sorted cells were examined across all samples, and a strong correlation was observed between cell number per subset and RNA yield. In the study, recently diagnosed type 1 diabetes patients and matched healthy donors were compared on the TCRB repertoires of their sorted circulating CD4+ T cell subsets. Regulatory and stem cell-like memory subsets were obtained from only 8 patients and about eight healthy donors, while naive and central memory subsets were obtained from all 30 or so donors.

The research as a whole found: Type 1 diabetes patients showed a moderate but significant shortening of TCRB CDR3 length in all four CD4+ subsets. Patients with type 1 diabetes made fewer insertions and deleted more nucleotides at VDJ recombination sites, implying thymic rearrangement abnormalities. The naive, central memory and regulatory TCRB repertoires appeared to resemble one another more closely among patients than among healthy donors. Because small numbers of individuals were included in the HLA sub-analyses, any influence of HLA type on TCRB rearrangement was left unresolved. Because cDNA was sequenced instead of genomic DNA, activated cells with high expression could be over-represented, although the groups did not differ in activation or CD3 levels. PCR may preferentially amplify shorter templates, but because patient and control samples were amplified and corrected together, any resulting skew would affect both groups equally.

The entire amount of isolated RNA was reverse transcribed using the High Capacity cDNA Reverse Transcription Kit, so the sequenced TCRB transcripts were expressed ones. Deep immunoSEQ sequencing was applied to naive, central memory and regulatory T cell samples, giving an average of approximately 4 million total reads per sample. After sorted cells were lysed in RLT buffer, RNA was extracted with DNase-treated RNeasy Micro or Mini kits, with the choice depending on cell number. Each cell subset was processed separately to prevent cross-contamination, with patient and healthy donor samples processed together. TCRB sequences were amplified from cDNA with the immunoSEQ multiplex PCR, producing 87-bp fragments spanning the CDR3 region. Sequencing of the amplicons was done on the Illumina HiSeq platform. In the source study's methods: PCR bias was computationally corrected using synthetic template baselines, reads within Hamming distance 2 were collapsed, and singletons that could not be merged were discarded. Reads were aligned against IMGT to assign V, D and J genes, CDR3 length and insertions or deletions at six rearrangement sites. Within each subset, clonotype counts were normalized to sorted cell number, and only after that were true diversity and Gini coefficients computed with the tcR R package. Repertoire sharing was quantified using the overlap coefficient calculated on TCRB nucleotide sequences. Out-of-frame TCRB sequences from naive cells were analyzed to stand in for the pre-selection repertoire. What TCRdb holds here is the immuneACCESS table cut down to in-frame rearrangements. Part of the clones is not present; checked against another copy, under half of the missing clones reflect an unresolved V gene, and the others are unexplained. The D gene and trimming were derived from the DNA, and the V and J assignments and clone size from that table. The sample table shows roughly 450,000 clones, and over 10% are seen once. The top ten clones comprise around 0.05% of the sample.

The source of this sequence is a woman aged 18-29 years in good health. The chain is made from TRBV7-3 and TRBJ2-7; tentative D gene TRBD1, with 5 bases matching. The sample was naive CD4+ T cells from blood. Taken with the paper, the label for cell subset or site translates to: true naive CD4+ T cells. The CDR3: CASSLTWGFGYEQYF. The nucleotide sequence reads TGTGCCAGCAGCCTCACTTGGGGCTTCGGGTACGAGCAGTACTTC.